Listed here are 22 T cell receptor beta chains from one sample, sequenced in a study of T cells in Graves' hyperthyroidism and ophthalmopathy (dated by TCRdb to between 2018 and 2021). The protocol used for the library was multiplex PCR. Sequencing was performed on an Illumina HiSeq 2000. The TCR beta CDR3 regions were amplified from the RNA transcripts. The first round of RT-PCR for the TCR CDR3 was performed with the HTBI primer set and the Qiagen OneStep RT-PCR kit. TCRdb trimmed the raw reads at Q25, called clones with MiXCR and kept productive beta chains. Merged by CDR3 protein, the rows form single entries marked with the most common genes and DNA. This sample gives more than 600,000 distinct CDR3 sequences in total; approximately 16% of them show up just once. The ten largest clones add up to under 9.5% of the sample. Source material: blood. These receptors were taken from a man between 18 and 29 years old with Graves' hyperthyroidism.

Here the CDR3 reads CASSAGLVGQETQYF. CDR3 DNA sequence: TGTGCCAGCAGCGCCGGACTAGTCGGCCAAGAGACCCAGTACTTC. The chain uses TRBV9 and TRBJ2-5; 7 bases match TRBD2. CDR3 length equals 15 residues. Germline V CDR1 and CDR2: SGDLS, YYNGEE. J lost 1 base, V lost 3 bases, and 6 bases had no gene match.

This chain uses TRBV28 with TRBJ2-1, with 10 bases lining up with TRBD2. The J segment lost 10 bases and the V segment lost 3 bases, leaving 6 bases of the junction unmatched. Germline CDR1 is MDHEN and CDR2 is SYDVKM. CDR3 size: 14 residues. The CDR3: CASSFAAGGQEQFF. CDR3 DNA: TGTGCCAGCAGTTTCGCAGCGGGAGGGCAGGAGCAGTTCTTC.

This sequence joins TRBV9 and TRBJ2-5; 8 nucleotides agree with TRBD2. The CDR3 covers 15 residues. The trim removed 3 bases at V and 3 bases at J, leaving 7 bases unmatched. CDR1 and CDR2 from the germline V gene are SGDLS and YYNGEE. The CDR3 nucleotides are TGTGCCAGCAGCGGGACTAGCACCGTCAAAGAGACCCAGTACTTC. Its translation is CASSGTSTVKETQYF.

This CDR3 is CASSWTSGANTGELFF. CDR3 coding DNA: TGTGCCAGTAGTTGGACCAGCGGGGCGAACACCGGGGAGCTGTTTTTT. V is TRBV19 and J is TRBJ2-2, with 7 nucleotides matching TRBD2. The CDR3 extends over 16 amino acids. J was trimmed by 0 bases and V by 5 bases; bases with no gene match: 6. CDR1 and CDR2 from the germline V gene are LNHDA and SQIVND (reference sequence). The whole variable domain, remainder taken from reference TRBV19 and TRBJ2-2, is DGGITQSPKYLFRKEGQNVTLSCEQNLNHDAMYWYRQDPGQGLRLIYYSQIVNDFQKGDIAEGYSVSREKKESFPLTVTSAQKNPTAFYLCASSWTSGANTGELFFGEGSRLTVL.

This clonotype was seen more than once but under ten times. The chain is built from TRBV5-5 and TRBJ2-5; TRBD1 aligns across 12 bases. From germline, CDR1 is SGHKS and CDR2 YYEKEE (reference sequence). CDR3 length: 16 residues. J lost 3 bases, V lost 4 bases, and 7 bases had no gene match. CDR3 DNA sequence: TGTGCCAGCAGCCCTGGGGACAGGGGGCGCAAAGAGACCCAGTACTTC. Amino acids: CASSPGDRGRKETQYF.

This clonotype was found many times. The rearrangement links TRBV2 to TRBJ1-6; D remains unclear. Germline CDR1 and CDR2: SNHLY and FYNNEI. There are 14 residues in the CDR3. V lost 4 bases and J 5 bases, leaving 9 bases between the germline ends. CDR3 amino acids: CASSVGHNNSPLHF. As DNA, the CDR3 is TGTGCCAGCAGTGTTGGGCATAATAATTCACCCCTCCACTTT.

The chain uses TRBV7-9 and TRBJ2-3; TRBD2 matches at 8 bases. V lost 1 base and J lost 9; bases outside the gene matches: 3. The germline gives CDR1 SEHNR, CDR2 FQNEAQ (reference sequence). The CDR3 is 13 amino acids. The CDR3 sequence: CASSLDGGGTQYF. CDR3 bases: TGTGCCAGCAGCTTAGACGGCGGGGGGACGCAGTATTTT. Variable domain in full (rest from reference TRBV7-9 and TRBJ2-3): DTGVSQNPRHKITKRGQNVTFRCDPISEHNRLYWYRQTLGQGPEFLTYFQNEAQLEKSRLLSDRFSAERPKGSFSTLEIQRTEQGDSAMYLCASSLDGGGTQYFGPGTRLTVL.

The chain carries TRBV20-1 and TRBJ2-5; 7 nucleotides agree with TRBD1. Germline lookup yields CDR1 DFQATT and CDR2 SNEGSKA (reference sequence). V trimming: 2 bases; J trimming: 2 bases; junction bases outside the gene matches: 5. The CDR3 is 14 residues long. Here the CDR3 reads CSARYARGQETQYF. CDR3 coding DNA: TGCAGTGCTAGATACGCCAGGGGGCAAGAGACCCAGTACTTC.

There are a few counts of this clonotype. This clone may be a read error of a much larger clone one base away. The chain links TRBV28 to TRBJ1-2, with D unclear. In germline, CDR1 is MDHEN, CDR2 SYDVKM. This CDR3 comprises 16 residues. CDR3 protein: CAGSPTSGSSNYGYTF. CDR3 coding DNA: TGTGCCGGCAGTCCCACCTCGGGGAGCTCGAACTATGGCTACACCTTC.

There are many counts of this clonotype. J is TRBJ1-1 and V is TRBV20-1; a possible D gene is TRBD1 (5 bases). Between the trimmed V and J ends, which lost 0 bases and 4 bases, there was a span of 15 bases. CDR3 length: 15 amino acids. The germline V gene has CDR1 DFQATT and CDR2 SNEGSKA (reference sequence). CDR3 protein: CSARDVGRGITEAFF. DNA of the CDR3: TGCAGTGCTAGAGATGTTGGACGGGGGATCACTGAAGCTTTCTTT.

This clonotype was detected ten times or more. The chain uses TRBV18 and TRBJ2-7; D not certain. The CDR3 totals 15 residues. V was cut by 0 bases and J by 0 bases, with 9 bases left in between. CDR1 KGHSH and CDR2 LQKENI come from the germline V gene. The CDR3 DNA follows: TGTGCCAGCTCACCACCCAGTCTAAGCTCCTACGAGCAGTACTTC. Translated, it gives CASSPPSLSSYEQYF.

The gene calls are TRBV12-5 and TRBJ1-5; D unclear. The CDR3 totals 13 residues. Germline CDR1 LGHNT, CDR2 FRNRAP. V was trimmed by 8 bases and J by 0 bases, leaving 8 bases between them. CDR3 coding DNA: TGTGCTAGTACGAGTCTTAGCAATCAGCCCCAGCATTTT. Its protein is CASTSLSNQPQHF.

The rearrangement links TRBV2 to TRBJ1-6; D unresolved. Germline loops: CDR1 SNHLY, CDR2 FYNNEI. V lost 6 bases to trimming and J lost 0 bases, with 9 bases between them. The CDR3 spans 15 residues. CDR3: CASRPTISYNSPLHF. Here the CDR3 DNA reads TGTGCCAGCAGACCCACGATCTCCTATAATTCACCCCTCCACTTT.

With respect to this clonotype: A read error is possible here, since a much larger clone lies one base away. The V and J genes are TRBV18 and TRBJ2-7; D gene ambiguous. The CDR3 extends over 14 amino acids. Germline V gene sequence: CDR1 KGHSH, CDR2 LQKENI. The CDR3 coding sequence is TGTGCCAGCTCACCACCGAGTTTCTCCCACGAGCAGTACTTC. Translation: CASSPPSFSHEQYF.

This clonotype was seen repeatedly, ten times or more. V is TRBV30 and J is TRBJ2-3, with TRBD2 matching over 11 bases. The CDR3 sequence is 15 residues long. Germline lookup yields CDR1 GTSNPN and CDR2 SVGIG (reference sequence). After removal of 5 bases from V and 2 bases from J, the junction contained 6 bases not matched to a gene. CDR3 nucleotides: TGTGCCTGGGGTAGCGGGAGGGCCGCCACAGATACGCAGTATTTT. Protein: CAWGSGRAATDTQYF.

This clonotype was counted at least ten times. The genes are TRBV6-5 and TRBJ2-2; the D is unclear. This CDR3 is built from 15 residues. With 0 bases removed from V and 7 bases from J, the gap between germline ends came to 12 bases. Per germline, CDR1 MNHEY and CDR2 SVGAGI. The DNA of the CDR3 is TGTGCCAGCAGTTACTCGATGCCACGCTACGGGGAGCTGTTTTTT. Encoded protein: CASSYSMPRYGELFF.

In regard to this clonotype: The junction differs from germline at one of its ends, possibly a read error. This chain connects TRBV13 to TRBJ2-1; D call uncertain. The CDR3 is made up of 19 amino acids. Germline V gene lookup returns CDR1 PRHDT and CDR2 FYEKMQ (reference sequence). CDR3 amino acids: CAGSSTSTPSADAYNEQFF. CDR3 in DNA: TGTGCCGGCAGCTCCACGTCGACCCCCTCTGCTGACGCCTACAATGAGCAGTTCTTC.

The V call is TRBV6-9, the J call TRBJ2-5; D perhaps matches TRBD2 (5 bases). Germline V gene sequence: CDR1 MNHGY, CDR2 SVAAGI. There are 13 residues in the CDR3. V lost 2 bases and J 3 bases, leaving 7 bases between the germline ends. CDR3 nucleotide sequence: TGTGCCAGCAGTTATGTGAGGGAAGAGACCCAGTACTTC. Translation gives CASSYVREETQYF.

The table lists this clonotype with many counts. The chain recombines TRBV11-2 with TRBJ2-5; D is possibly TRBD2 (5 bases). The germline CDR1 and CDR2 sequences are SGHAT and FQNNGV. This CDR3 has 13 residues. The ends were cut back, 8 bases at V and 2 bases at J, with 12 bases in the middle. The CDR3 DNA follows: TGTGCCAGCTCCTCGGACTTACAAGAGACCCAGTACTTC. Translating gives CASSSDLQETQYF.

This clonotype was observed a handful of times. The chain carries TRBV24-1 and TRBJ2-5; D call uncertain. V dropped 0 bases and J dropped 2 bases, with 6 bases sitting between them. The CDR3 covers 14 residues. CDR1 KGHDR and CDR2 SFDVKD come from the germline V gene. CDR3 sequence reads: CATSDLDKQETQYF. CDR3 bases: TGTGCCACCAGTGATTTGGACAAGCAAGAGACCCAGTACTTC.

The gene calls are TRBV5-1 and TRBJ2-7; 7 nucleotides match TRBD2. The CDR3 runs 13 residues. Looked up from germline, CDR1 is SGHRS and CDR2 is YFSETQ. J was trimmed by 6 bases and V by 4 bases; bases with no gene match: 7. This chain's CDR3 is CASSTRTSSEQYF. CDR3 coding DNA: TGCGCCAGCAGCACAAGGACTAGTTCCGAGCAGTACTTC.

This clonotype occurred many times. CDR3 amino acids: CASRDENTEAFF. The CDR3 nucleotides read TGTGCCAGCAGGGACGAGAACACTGAAGCTTTCTTT. The genes are TRBV28 and TRBJ1-1; D not resolved. V lost 6 bases and J 1 base, leaving 6 bases between the germline ends. The CDR3 is 12 amino acids. Germline V gene sequence: CDR1 MDHEN, CDR2 SYDVKM.